This T cell receptor beta chain derives from a study of T cell changes during pregnancy in multiple sclerosis. The protocol was immunoSEQ multiplex PCR, while the TCRdb copy is restricted to in-frame clones and leaves out a portion. Altogether approximately 90,000 clones are present, 85% to 95% being singletons, with the ten largest covering about 2%. This CDR3 is 13 amino acids long. The ends lost 7 bases at V and 5 bases at J; junction bases unmatched: 6. Germline CDR1 reads MNHNS; CDR2 reads SASEGT. The clonotype comes from a female donor with multiple sclerosis, enrolled in a pregnancy study. The input for sequencing was peripheral blood, taken after pregnancy. The chain uses TRBV6-1 and TRBJ2-7; 9 positions agree with TRBD2. The CDR3 DNA follows: TGTGCCAGCAAGGCGGGGGGGCTCGACGAGCAGTACTTC. Residues: CASKAGGLDEQYF.